This TCR beta chain was captured by sequencing in a study of T cell responses to AZD1222 COVID-19 vaccine. Study outcomes and limitations: The sample set comprised mostly white British donors with more females, and clonal diversity was possibly underestimated. Two AZD1222 doses significantly raised spike-specific TCR breadth and depth over controls.

To note about this clone: Antigen: not known.

Method: immunoSEQ multiplex PCR; TCRdb's copy keeps in-frame clones and lacks some. The repertoire consists of 150,000 or so clones, with 85% to 90% occurring once and the leading ten covering 5.5%. The sample here was peripheral blood, taken on day 0 of MenACWY control vaccination. This sequence originates from an adult in good health.

The CDR3 DNA reads as TGCGCCAGCAGCCAAGATCTCGGGGACAGCTATGGCTACACCTTC. Amino acids: CASSQDLGDSYGYTF. This chain connects TRBV4-3 to TRBJ1-2; TRBD1 aligns across 7 bases. J was trimmed by 4 bases and V by 0 bases; bases with no gene match: 5. Germline values: CDR1 LGHNA, CDR2 YSLEER. The length of the CDR3 is 15 residues.